This T cell receptor (beta chain) was sequenced during a study of cytomegalovirus exposure and HLA in healthy donors. Both 60 Vbeta primers and 13 Jbeta primers went into the PCR. TCRdb keeps only in-frame clones here, not all; method: immunoSEQ multiplex PCR. Found here are some 44,000 clones, around 50% of them singletons; the top ten hold 9% to 13%. Broader study findings: Among TCR beta chains of equal frequency, HLA-associated ones were more clonally expanded in a later analysis.

A note on this clone: As yet, its antigen is unknown.

Looked up from germline, CDR1 is SQVTM and CDR2 is ANQGSEA. The V segment lost 6 bases and the J segment 7 bases; nucleotides outside the gene matches: 10. CDR3 length equals 14 residues. The rearrangement joins TRBV29-1 to TRBJ2-2; 8 nucleotides match TRBD1. The sequenced material came from PBMCs. This sequence originates from a human donor in good health. As DNA, the CDR3 is TGCAGCGTCCGTCCCGGGACAGGAAACGGGGAGCTGTTTTTT. Protein: CSVRPGTGNGELFF.